Presented here are 5 T cell receptor beta chains from one specimen sequenced in a study of metastatic and nonmetastatic thyroid tumors. No treatment of any kind had been given to any patient before thyroid surgery. TCRdb reprocessed the PCR reads via MiXCR. The sample yields about 20,000 clones, about 30% seen once. The sequenced material came from blood. The source of these receptors is a female donor with papillary thyroid cancer or a benign thyroid nodule (not recorded which). Some clones in this sample may be carry-over from other donors' samples.

This clone is judged medium-sized. The rearrangement links TRBV27 to TRBJ2-1, with 11 positions matching TRBD1. From germline, CDR1 is MNHEY and CDR2 SMNVEV (reference sequence). The CDR3 has 16 amino acids. Trimming cost V 1 base and J 6 bases; bases outside gene matches: 5. The DNA of the CDR3 is TGTGCCAGCAGTTTATTAAGGGACAGGGGGGTCAATGAGCAGTTCTTC. It translates to CASSLLRDRGVNEQFF.

This clone was found once. The J gene is TRBJ2-2, the V gene TRBV7-9; D is unclear. The V gene lost 11 bases and the J gene lost 6 bases, with 10 bases spanning the gap. Germline CDR1 SEHNR, CDR2 FQNEAQ (reference sequence). CDR3 length: 11 residues. CDR3 DNA: TGTGCCCCGTCCACTTCCGGGGAGCTGTTTTTT. Residues: CAPSTSGELFF.

This clone is labeled medium-sized. This rearrangement joins TRBV27 to TRBJ2-7; TRBD2 aligns across 8 bases. CDR3 length: 13 amino acids. The germline gives CDR1 MNHEY, CDR2 SMNVEV (reference sequence). V was clipped by 7 bases and J by 3 bases; unmatched bases: 5. CDR3 loop: CASTFSGGYEQYF. The CDR3 DNA follows: TGTGCCAGCACCTTCAGCGGGGGCTACGAGCAGTACTTC.

The V and J genes are TRBV9 and TRBJ2-1, with D maybe TRBD1 (5 bases). The germline CDR1 and CDR2 sequences are SGDLS and YYNGEE. Between the trimmed V and J ends, which lost 4 bases and 1 base, there was a span of 12 bases. CDR3 length: 15 residues. The CDR3 DNA follows: TGTGCCAGCAGCCCCCTGGACACGTCCTACAATGAGCAGTTCTTC. Protein product: CASSPLDTSYNEQFF.

This clone was counted at least ten times. V is TRBV9 and J is TRBJ1-5, with D unclear. The CDR3 runs to 15 residues. CDR1 SGDLS and CDR2 YYNGEE come from the germline V gene. Trimming left V 3 bases short and J 4 bases short, with 14 bases between. The CDR3 DNA is TGTGCCAGCAGCGCCGAAGGGCGATCGAATCAGCCCCAGCATTTT. Encoded protein: CASSAEGRSNQPQHF.